Listed here are 18 T cell receptor beta chains from one sample, sequenced in a study of identical twins. MiXCR, applied by TCRdb to the 5' RACE reads, yields one record per CDR3 protein. The sample records fewer than 900,000 distinct CDR3 sequences, around a sixth being singletons. This sample also appeared in a second study, on T cells expressing NK-cell markers.

The sample was PBMCs. The receptors originated from a woman between 18 and 30 years old in good health.

In this sample, this clonotype turned up a few times. The V gene is TRBV20-1, the J gene TRBJ2-1, with D perhaps matching TRBD2 (6 bases). The CDR3 spans 16 residues. The germline V and J ends were trimmed by 0 bases and 1 base, with 13 bases remaining between them. The V gene's germline CDR1 is DFQATT and CDR2 SNEGSKA (reference sequence). CDR3 nucleotides: TGCAGTGCTAGAGATTGGCGGGGTCTGTCCTACAATGAGCAGTTCTTC. Residues: CSARDWRGLSYNEQFF.

This clonotype was counted between two and nine times. The gene calls are TRBV11-2 and TRBJ2-1, with D possibly TRBD2 on 7 matching bases. The germline V and J ends were trimmed by 4 bases and 3 bases, with 19 bases remaining between them. The CDR3 has 17 amino acids. The V gene's germline CDR1 is SGHAT and CDR2 FQNNGV. Here the CDR3 DNA reads TGTGCCAGCAGCTCAGGCCGGGGGCTAGCGGACTACAATGAGCAGTTCTTC. This sequence encodes CASSSGRGLADYNEQFF.

The chain is built from TRBV29-1 and TRBJ2-3, with a tentative D call TRBD1 (6 bases). V lost 4 bases and J lost 4, with 9 bases in between. The CDR3 covers 12 residues. Germline V gene lookup returns CDR1 SQVTM and CDR2 ANQGSEA. CDR3 sequence: CSVAEGADTQYF. CDR3 nucleotides: TGCAGCGTTGCAGAGGGGGCAGATACGCAGTATTTT.

In its sample, this clonotype was seen a few times. V gene TRBV20-1 combines with J gene TRBJ2-1; D not resolved. Per the germline V gene, CDR1 is DFQATT and CDR2 is SNEGSKA (reference sequence). CDR3 length equals 9 residues. Trimming shortened V by 6 bases and J by 10 bases, and 7 bases separated the two germline ends. CDR3 nucleotides: TGCAGTGCCGCCCCAGAGCAGTTCTTC. It specifies CSAAPEQFF.

J is TRBJ1-2 and V is TRBV12-3 or TRBV12-4; D uncertain. The CDR3 totals 13 residues. Trimming pared 5 bases from V and 3 bases from J, leaving 10 bases between. The CDR3 loop is CASSPEGYYGYTF. CDR3 nucleotides: TGTGCCAGCAGTCCCGAGGGCTACTATGGCTACACCTTC.

Many counts were recorded for this clonotype. The chain is built from TRBV7-9 and TRBJ2-2; D is ambiguous. The CDR3 has 13 amino acids. V lost 5 bases, J lost 4 bases, and 8 bases lay in between. Germline V gene data show CDR1 as SEHNR and CDR2 as FQNEAQ (reference sequence). The chain's CDR3 is CASSRTTTGELFF. In nucleotides, the CDR3 is TGTGCCAGCAGCCGTACTACCACCGGGGAGCTGTTTTTT. Together with reference TRBV7-9 and TRBJ2-2, the CDR3 gives the full variable domain: DTGVSQNPRHKITKRGQNVTFRCDPISEHNRLYWYRQTLGQGPEFLTYFQNEAQLEKSRLLSDRFSAERPKGSFSTLEIQRTEQGDSAMYLCASSRTTTGELFFGEGSRLTVL.

In nucleotides, the CDR3 is TGCGCCAGCAGTTGGGGACAGGGGTCTAGCACAGATACGCAGTATTTT. It encodes CASSWGQGSSTDTQYF. The genes are TRBV5-1 and TRBJ2-3, with 10 nucleotides matching TRBD1. The CDR3 sequence is 16 residues long. Trimming cost V 5 bases and J 0 bases; bases outside gene matches: 6. From germline, CDR1 is SGHRS and CDR2 YFSETQ.

The table lists this clonotype with a few counts. The chain couples TRBV29-1 to TRBJ2-1; 11 bases line up with TRBD2. V dropped 8 bases and J dropped 4; count of bases not matched to a gene: 7. CDR3 length equals 14 residues. Germline lookup yields CDR1 SQVTM and CDR2 ANQGSEA. CDR3 amino acids: CSMDGTSGYNEQFF. CDR3 in DNA: TGCAGCATGGACGGGACTAGCGGATACAATGAGCAGTTCTTC.

The genes are TRBV29-1 and TRBJ1-2, with D unresolved. The CDR3 is 12 residues long. Trimming pared 4 bases from V and 9 bases from J, leaving 15 bases between. Germline loops: CDR1 SQVTM, CDR2 ANQGSEA. In DNA, the CDR3 is TGCAGCGTTGTATGGGGAGAACGCCGCTACACCTTC. It encodes CSVVWGERRYTF. Combining the CDR3 with reference TRBV29-1 and TRBJ1-2 gives the whole variable domain SAVISQKPSRDICQRGTSLTIQCQVDSQVTMMFWYRQQPGQSLTLIATANQGSEATYESGFVIDKFPISRPNLTFSTLTVSNMSPEDSSIYLCSVVWGERRYTFGSGTRLTVV.

The sample holds a few counts of this clonotype. The chain recombines TRBV12-3 or TRBV12-4 with TRBJ2-3; 7 bases agree with TRBD2. CDR3 size: 15 residues. The V gene end was trimmed by 6 bases and the J gene end by 0 bases; junction bases not matched to a gene: 6. This CDR3 reads CASSTTSDSTDTQYF. In DNA, the CDR3 is TGTGCCAGCAGCACCACTAGCGACAGCACAGATACGCAGTATTTT.

A few counts support this clonotype. The V gene is TRBV4-3, the J gene TRBJ2-1; D not certain. CDR1 is LGHNA, CDR2 YSLEER, per germline. Deletions cut 0 bases from V and 6 bases from J, with 9 bases between. The CDR3 runs to 14 residues. The CDR3 spells CASSQDTPANEQFF. The CDR3 nucleotides are TGCGCCAGCAGCCAAGATACCCCCGCCAATGAGCAGTTCTTC.

This clonotype was detected a few times. V usage is TRBV7-8 and J usage is TRBJ2-1; TRBD2 aligns across 8 bases. The germline V gene has CDR1 SGHVS and CDR2 FQNEAQ. CDR3 size: 16 residues. Losses at the gene ends were 5 bases for V and 9 bases for J; bases not matched to a gene: 15. CDR3 in DNA: TGTGCCAGCAGCCAGGCCCCCTGGAAGCGGGGGTTTGAGCAGTTCTTC. This codes for CASSQAPWKRGFEQFF.

This chain's CDR3 is CSAPQTGRGQVYEQYF. The CDR3 DNA sequence: TGCAGTGCTCCACAGACAGGACGGGGTCAAGTCTACGAGCAGTACTTC. This sequence joins TRBV20-1 and TRBJ2-7; the D gene is possibly TRBD1 (6 bases). The germline V and J ends were trimmed by 5 bases and 3 bases, with 23 bases remaining between them. This CDR3 spans 16 amino acids. Germline CDR1 reads DFQATT; CDR2 reads SNEGSKA (reference sequence).

V is TRBV27 and J is TRBJ1-4; TRBD1 is a possible D gene (5 bases). Germline CDR1 reads MNHEY; CDR2 reads SMNVEV (reference sequence). The V end was cut by 8 bases, the J end by 7 bases, with 20 bases between. This CDR3 has 15 amino acids. CDR3 in DNA: TGTGCCAGCGCCCAGAGCAGGGCAAAGGGTGAAAAACTGTTTTTT. Translating it yields CASAQSRAKGEKLFF.

There are many counts of this clonotype. The V and J genes are TRBV12-3 or TRBV12-4 and TRBJ1-2; D not resolved. V dropped 5 bases and J dropped 8 bases, with 18 bases sitting between them. The CDR3 spans 14 residues. The CDR3 loop is CASSPGMARGGYTF. CDR3 DNA sequence: TGTGCCAGCAGTCCGGGGATGGCGCGAGGCGGCTACACCTTC.

A few counts support this clonotype. This chain uses TRBV9 with TRBJ2-1; TRBD1 aligns across 7 bases. The CDR3 runs 15 residues. Germline CDR1 SGDLS, CDR2 YYNGEE. V gave up 5 bases and J gave up 2 bases; unmatched junction bases: 7. The CDR3 nucleotides are TGTGCCAGCAGTTATACAGGGGACCCCTACAATGAGCAGTTCTTC. This translates into CASSYTGDPYNEQFF.

A few counts support this clonotype. The chain is built from TRBV12-3 or TRBV12-4 and TRBJ1-1; D is unresolved. V was clipped by 1 base and J by 10 bases, with 7 bases between them. This CDR3 has 11 amino acids. CDR3 coding DNA: TGTGCCAGCAGTTTAGGGAATCTAGCTTTCTTT. Amino acid sequence: CASSLGNLAFF.

The chain carries TRBV11-2 and TRBJ1-1, with D possibly being TRBD1 (6 bases). Germline lookup yields CDR1 SGHAT and CDR2 FQNNGV. The V gene lost 5 bases and the J gene lost 9 bases, with 16 bases spanning the gap. The CDR3 spans 13 residues. Here the CDR3 reads CASSRGPGAKAFF. The CDR3 DNA reads TGTGCCAGCAGCCGGGGTCCAGGGGCCAAAGCTTTCTTT.